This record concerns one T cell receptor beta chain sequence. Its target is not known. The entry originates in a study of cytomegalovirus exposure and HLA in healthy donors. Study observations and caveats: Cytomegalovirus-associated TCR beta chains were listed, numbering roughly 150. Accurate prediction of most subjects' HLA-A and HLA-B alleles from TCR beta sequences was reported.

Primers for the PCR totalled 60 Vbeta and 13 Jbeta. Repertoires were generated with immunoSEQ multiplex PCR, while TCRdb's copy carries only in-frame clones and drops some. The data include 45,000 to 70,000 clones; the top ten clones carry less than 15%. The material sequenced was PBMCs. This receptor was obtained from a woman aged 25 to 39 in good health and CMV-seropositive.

The CDR3: CASRQPGDLSLAFF. The DNA of the CDR3 is TGTGCCAGCAGACAACCGGGGGACCTGTCTTTAGCTTTCTTT. The chain joins TRBV11-2 to TRBJ1-1, with D maybe TRBD1 (5 bases). CDR3 length: 14 residues. Between the trimmed V and J ends, which lost 6 bases and 10 bases, there was a span of 21 bases. Germline V lookup: CDR1 SGHAT, CDR2 FQNNGV.